This T cell receptor beta chain was obtained from a study of blood T cell repertoires in COVID-19. Study-level information: PBMCs, B-cell-depleted T cells, or T cells were the source of the cDNA or gDNA that made up the material.

The protocol was immunoSEQ multiplex PCR, while the TCRdb copy is restricted to in-frame clones and leaves out a portion. Among roughly 230,000 clones listed, around 92% were seen once. Germline loops: CDR1 LGHNT, CDR2 FRNRAP. The V segment lost 3 bases and the J segment 5 bases; nucleotides outside the gene matches: 20. This CDR3 is 19 amino acids long. The rearrangement joins TRBV12-5 to TRBJ2-5, with 8 bases lining up with TRBD2. Sequencing input: PBMCs or T cells enriched from blood (not recorded which). The receptor was isolated from a woman aged 30 to 39 with acute COVID-19. The CDR3 DNA reads TGTGCTAGTGGTTTCTCCCCTGCAGTGGGCGGGGGGCCTGTGGAGACCCAGTACTTC. It specifies CASGFSPAVGGGPVETQYF.